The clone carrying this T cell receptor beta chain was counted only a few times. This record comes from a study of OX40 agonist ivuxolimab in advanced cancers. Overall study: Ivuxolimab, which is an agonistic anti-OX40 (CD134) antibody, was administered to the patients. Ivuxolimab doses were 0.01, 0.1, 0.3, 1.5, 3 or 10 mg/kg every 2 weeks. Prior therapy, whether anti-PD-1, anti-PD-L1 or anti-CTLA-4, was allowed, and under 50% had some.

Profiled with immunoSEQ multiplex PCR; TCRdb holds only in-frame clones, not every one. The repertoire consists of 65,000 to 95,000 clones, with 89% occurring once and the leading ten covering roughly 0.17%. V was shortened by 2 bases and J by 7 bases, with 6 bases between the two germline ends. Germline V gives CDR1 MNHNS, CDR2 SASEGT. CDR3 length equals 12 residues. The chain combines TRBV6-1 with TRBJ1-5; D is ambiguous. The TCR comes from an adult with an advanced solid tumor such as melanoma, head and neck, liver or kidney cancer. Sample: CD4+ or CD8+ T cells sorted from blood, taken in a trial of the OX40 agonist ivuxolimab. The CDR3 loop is CASSESRQPQHF. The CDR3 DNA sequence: TGTGCCAGCAGTGAATCTAGACAGCCCCAGCATTTT.